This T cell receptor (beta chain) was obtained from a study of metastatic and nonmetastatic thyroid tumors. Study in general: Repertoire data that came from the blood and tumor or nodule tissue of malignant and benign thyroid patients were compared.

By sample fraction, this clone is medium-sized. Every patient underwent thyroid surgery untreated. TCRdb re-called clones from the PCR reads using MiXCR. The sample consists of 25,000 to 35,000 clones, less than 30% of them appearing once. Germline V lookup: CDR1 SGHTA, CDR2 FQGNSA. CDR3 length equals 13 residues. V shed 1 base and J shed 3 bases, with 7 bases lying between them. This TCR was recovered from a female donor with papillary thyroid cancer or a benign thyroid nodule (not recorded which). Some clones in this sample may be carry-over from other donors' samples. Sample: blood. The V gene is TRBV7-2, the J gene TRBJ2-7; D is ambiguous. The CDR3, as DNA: TGTGCCAGCAGCTTAGTTTCTCTCTACGAGCAGTACTTC. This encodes CASSLVSLYEQYF. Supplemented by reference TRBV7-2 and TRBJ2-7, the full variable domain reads GAGVSQSPSNKVTEKGKDVELRCDPISGHTALYWYRQSLGQGLEFLIYFQGNSAPDKSGLPSDRFSAERTGGSVSTLTIQRTQQEDSAVYLCASSLVSLYEQYFGPGTRLTVT.